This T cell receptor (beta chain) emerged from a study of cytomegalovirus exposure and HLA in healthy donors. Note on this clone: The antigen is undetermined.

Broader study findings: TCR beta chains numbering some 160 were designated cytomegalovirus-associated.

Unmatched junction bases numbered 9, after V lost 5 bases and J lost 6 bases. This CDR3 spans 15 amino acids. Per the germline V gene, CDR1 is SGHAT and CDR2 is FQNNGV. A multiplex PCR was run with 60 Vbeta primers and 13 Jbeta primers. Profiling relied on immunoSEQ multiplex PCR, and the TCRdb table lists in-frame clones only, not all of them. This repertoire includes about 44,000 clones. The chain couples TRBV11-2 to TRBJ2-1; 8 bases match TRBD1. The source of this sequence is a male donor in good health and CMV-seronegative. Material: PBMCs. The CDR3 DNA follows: TGTGCCAGCAGCCCCGGGACAGGCTGGTCCAATGAGCAGTTCTTC. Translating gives CASSPGTGWSNEQFF.